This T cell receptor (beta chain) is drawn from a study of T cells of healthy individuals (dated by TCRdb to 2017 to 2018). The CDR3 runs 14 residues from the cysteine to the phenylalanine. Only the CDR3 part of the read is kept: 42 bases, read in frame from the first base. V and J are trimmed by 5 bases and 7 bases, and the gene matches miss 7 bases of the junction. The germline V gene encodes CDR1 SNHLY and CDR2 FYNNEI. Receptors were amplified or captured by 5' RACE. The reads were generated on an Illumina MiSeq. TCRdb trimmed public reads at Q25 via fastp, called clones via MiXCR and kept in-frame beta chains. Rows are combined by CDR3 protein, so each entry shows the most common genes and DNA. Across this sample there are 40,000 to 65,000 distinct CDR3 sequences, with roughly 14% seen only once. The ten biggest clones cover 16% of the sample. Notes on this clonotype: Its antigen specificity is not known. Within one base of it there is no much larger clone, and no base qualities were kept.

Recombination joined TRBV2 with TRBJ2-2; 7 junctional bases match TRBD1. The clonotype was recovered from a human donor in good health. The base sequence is TGTGCCAGCAGTCGAGGACAGGCGGACGGGGAGCTGTTTTTT. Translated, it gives CASSRGQADGELFF.